This T cell receptor beta chain originates from a study of Ad26.COV2.S vaccination and SARS-CoV-2 variants. Assay used: immunoSEQ multiplex PCR; TCRdb lists only in-frame clones, some missing. Among more than 300,000 clones, around 85% were seen once, and the ten largest hold 2% to 2.5%. Treatment: some 20 received Ad26.COV2.S at low or high dose, single or two shots; about 5 received placebo; per-sample allocation not given. Each sample was drawn 63 days after the first injection (of vaccine or placebo). With 1 base clipped from V and 6 bases from J, the junction kept 9 bases outside the gene matches. Per the germline V gene, CDR1 is SGHDT and CDR2 is YYEEEE. The CDR3 runs 16 residues.

The sample was peripheral blood, taken in a trial of Ad26.COV2.S vaccine versus placebo. The source is a person aged 18-60 years who received the Ad26.COV2.S COVID-19 vaccine or a placebo. V usage is TRBV5-6 and J usage is TRBJ1-1; the match to TRBD1 covers 10 bases. CDR3 DNA sequence: TGTGCCAGCAGCTTGCTGACAGGGGGCCCGGGGTCTGAAGCTTTCTTT. Residues: CASSLLTGGPGSEAFF.